The 15 T cell receptor beta chains given below trace back to one sample, sequenced in a study of T-cell reconstitution after alpha-beta-depleted transplantation in children. Preparation of the TCRbeta library was carried out with unique molecular identifiers. TCRdb processed the PCR reads anew with MiXCR; each CDR3 protein has one entry. The table includes some 180,000 distinct CDR3 sequences, roughly 7% detected once. Sequenced here: PBMCs, sampled before TCRalphabeta/CD19-depleted stem cell transplant. The receptor set was obtained from a boy younger than 10 with acute lymphoblastic leukemia, due to receive a stem cell transplant.

This chain links TRBV7-9 with TRBJ2-7; D is unresolved. The CDR3 loop spans 12 amino acids. With 7 bases removed from V and 2 bases from J, the gap between germline ends came to 9 bases. The germline V gene has CDR1 SEHNR and CDR2 FQNEAQ (reference sequence). The CDR3 bases are TGTGCCAGCATGAAGGATACCTACGAGCAGTACTTC. It specifies CASMKDTYEQYF. Combining the CDR3 with reference TRBV7-9 and TRBJ2-7 gives the whole variable domain DTGVSQNPRHKITKRGQNVTFRCDPISEHNRLYWYRQTLGQGPEFLTYFQNEAQLEKSRLLSDRFSAERPKGSFSTLEIQRTEQGDSAMYLCASMKDTYEQYFGPGTRLTVT.

This clonotype was observed at least ten times. V gene TRBV12-3 or TRBV12-4 combines with J gene TRBJ2-1; 7 bases are shared with TRBD2. The junction had 12 bases not matched to a gene; V was cut back by 6 bases and J by 7 bases. The CDR3 loop spans 15 amino acids. The CDR3 protein is CASRDAGALWNEQFF. The CDR3 DNA reads as TGTGCCAGCAGAGACGCGGGAGCCCTGTGGAATGAGCAGTTCTTC.

This clonotype was recorded at least ten times. V is TRBV9 and J is TRBJ2-3, with D unclear. Germline V lookup: CDR1 SGDLS, CDR2 YYNGEE. Trimming took off 3 bases at V and 2 bases at J, with 4 bases between the two ends. This CDR3 is 12 amino acids long. CDR3 coding DNA: TGTGCCAGCAGCGACTACACAGATACGCAGTATTTT. It specifies CASSDYTDTQYF.

This clonotype was seen a handful of times. The chain couples TRBV12-5 to TRBJ1-2, with D hard to call. V was cut by 9 bases and J by 5 bases, with 13 bases left in between. This CDR3 has 12 amino acids. The germline V gene encodes CDR1 LGHNT and CDR2 FRNRAP. CDR3 nucleotide sequence: TGTGCTAGCTCAACGGGGTTTTATGGCTACACCTTC. Its translation is CASSTGFYGYTF. Variable domain in full (rest from reference TRBV12-5 and TRBJ1-2): DARVTQTPRHKVTEMGQEVTMRCQPILGHNTVFWYRQTMMQGLELLAYFRNRAPLDDSGMPKDRFSAEMPDATLATLKIQPSEPRDSAVYFCASSTGFYGYTFGSGTRLTVV.

This clonotype was found many times. The chain couples TRBV20-1 to TRBJ2-1; D is undetermined. V shed 3 bases and J shed 7 bases, with 10 bases lying between them. This CDR3 is built from 12 residues. Germline CDR1 DFQATT, CDR2 SNEGSKA (reference sequence). The CDR3 is CSARGFRNEQFF. The CDR3, as DNA: TGCAGTGCTAGGGGGTTTCGGAATGAGCAGTTCTTC.

This clonotype was observed many times. The chain links TRBV4-2 to TRBJ1-5; a weak D match, TRBD1 (6 bases). The CDR3 runs 17 residues. Germline lookup yields CDR1 LGHNA and CDR2 YNFKEQ. V was pared by 0 bases and J by 2 bases, with 14 bases between. CDR3 nucleotides: TGTGCCAGCAGCCAAGACCACAGGGCGCTGGGCAATCAGCCCCAGCATTTT. This encodes CASSQDHRALGNQPQHF.

This clonotype was recorded many times. The V and J genes are TRBV7-6 and TRBJ2-7, with a possible D match to TRBD1 (6 bases). Trimming cost V 1 base and J 7 bases, with 11 bases left between them. Germline values: CDR1 SGHVS, CDR2 FNYEAQ. CDR3 size: 13 residues. The DNA of the CDR3 is TGTGCCAGCAGCTTAGTCAGGGGTGGGGAGCAGTACTTC. This codes for CASSLVRGGEQYF.

The J gene is TRBJ2-1, the V gene TRBV27; 11 bases line up with TRBD2. The length of the CDR3 is 15 residues. Trimming took 4 bases from V and 5 from J; bases not matched to a gene: 4. From germline, CDR1 is MNHEY and CDR2 SMNVEV (reference sequence). CDR3 DNA sequence: TGTGCCAGCAGTTCTGGGACTAGCGGACACAATGAGCAGTTCTTC. This translates into CASSSGTSGHNEQFF.

The gene calls are TRBV6-5 and TRBJ2-7; D is unclear. The CDR3 contains 14 residues. Germline loops: CDR1 MNHEY, CDR2 SVGAGI. Trimming took 0 bases from V and 2 from J, leaving 8 bases between them. The CDR3 coding sequence is TGTGCCAGCAGTTACTCCTTCCAAACCTACGAGCAGTACTTC. This translates into CASSYSFQTYEQYF.

V and J are TRBV29-1 and TRBJ1-1, with D hard to call. The V end was cut by 5 bases, the J end by 4 bases, with 11 bases between. The CDR3 totals 12 residues. Germline CDR1 SQVTM, CDR2 ANQGSEA. The CDR3 region is CSVPYTGTEAFF. The DNA for the CDR3 is TGCAGCGTTCCTTATACCGGCACTGAAGCTTTCTTT.

This clonotype was recorded at least ten times. The chain employs TRBV6-1 and TRBJ1-5; D gene ambiguous. The CDR3 spans 13 residues. Per the germline V gene, CDR1 is MNHNS and CDR2 is SASEGT. Trimming took 6 bases from V and 2 from J, leaving 8 bases between them. In DNA, the CDR3 is TGTGCCAGCAGGGGGATCGGCAATCAGCCCCAGCATTTT. It specifies CASRGIGNQPQHF.

This clonotype was observed many times. V is TRBV20-1 and J is TRBJ2-1, with D uncertain. CDR1 and CDR2 (germline): DFQATT, SNEGSKA (reference sequence). The CDR3 extends over 14 amino acids. Trimming stripped 5 bases from V and 0 bases from J, with 11 bases between. The CDR3 DNA is TGCAGTGCTGGAACGGTTAGCTCCTACAATGAGCAGTTCTTC. This gives the protein CSAGTVSSYNEQFF.

This clonotype appeared many times. The chain recombines TRBV7-9 with TRBJ1-2; possibly TRBD1 for D (5 bases). This CDR3 contains 15 residues. In germline, CDR1 is SEHNR, CDR2 FQNEAQ (reference sequence). V was cut by 1 base and J by 0 bases, with 9 bases left in between. The CDR3 spells CASSLGQGANYGYTF. CDR3 nucleotides: TGTGCCAGCAGCTTAGGGCAGGGAGCTAACTATGGCTACACCTTC. Full variable domain (remainder filled in from reference TRBV7-9 and TRBJ1-2): DTGVSQNPRHKITKRGQNVTFRCDPISEHNRLYWYRQTLGQGPEFLTYFQNEAQLEKSRLLSDRFSAERPKGSFSTLEIQRTEQGDSAMYLCASSLGQGANYGYTFGSGTRLTVV.

This clonotype was picked up many times. The chain has TRBV13 and TRBJ2-1; tentative D call: TRBD2 (6 bases). Between the trimmed V and J ends, which lost 5 bases and 0 bases, there was a span of 17 bases. The CDR3 extends over 17 amino acids. In germline, CDR1 is PRHDT, CDR2 FYEKMQ (reference sequence). The DNA of the CDR3 is TGTGCCAGCAGCCGGCGGGGCCCTAGCGACTCCTACAATGAGCAGTTCTTC. Its translation is CASSRRGPSDSYNEQFF. The variable domain in full, with the rest retrieved from reference TRBV13 and TRBJ2-1, is AAGVIQSPRHLIKEKRETATLKCYPIPRHDTVYWYQQGPGQDPQFLISFYEKMQSDKGSIPDRFSAQQFSDYHSELNMSSLELGDSALYFCASSRRGPSDSYNEQFFGPGTRLTVL.

This clonotype was recorded at least ten times. This sequence joins TRBV20-1 and TRBJ2-7; 9 nucleotides match TRBD1. Germline loops: CDR1 DFQATT, CDR2 SNEGSKA (reference sequence). This CDR3 has 13 residues. Trimming at V came to 5 bases and at J to 3 bases, leaving 5 bases not matched to a gene. The CDR3 spells CSAGTGGGYEQYF. CDR3 sequence (DNA): TGCAGTGCTGGCACAGGGGGCGGCTACGAGCAGTACTTC.